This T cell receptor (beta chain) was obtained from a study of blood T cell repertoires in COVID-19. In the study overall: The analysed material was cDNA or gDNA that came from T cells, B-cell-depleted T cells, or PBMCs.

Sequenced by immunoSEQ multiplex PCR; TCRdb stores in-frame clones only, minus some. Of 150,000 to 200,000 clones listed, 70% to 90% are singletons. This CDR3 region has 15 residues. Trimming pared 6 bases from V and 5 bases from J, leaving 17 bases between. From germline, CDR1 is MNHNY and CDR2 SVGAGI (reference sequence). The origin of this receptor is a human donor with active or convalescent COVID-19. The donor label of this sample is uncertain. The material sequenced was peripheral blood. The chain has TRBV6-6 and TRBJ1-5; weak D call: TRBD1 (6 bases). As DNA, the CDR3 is TGTGCCAGCAGATTGACAGGACTCATTGATCAGCCCCAGCATTTT. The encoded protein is CASRLTGLIDQPQHF.